A single sample is the source of the 32 T cell receptor beta chains below, sequenced in a study of T-cell memory formation after mild COVID-19. Via MiXCR, TCRdb re-called the 5' RACE reads, giving one row per CDR3 protein. The sample lists around 110,000 distinct CDR3 sequences; 9.5% to 15% were seen once. The specimen was PBMCs or a T cell subset sorted from them (not recorded which). These receptors were obtained from an adult woman who had mild COVID-19 (a few samples of this study predate the infection). Cell type and time point are not known.

Only a few counts were recorded for this clonotype. The chain joins TRBV4-1 to TRBJ2-2; D might be TRBD1 or TRBD2, each matching 6 bases. The CDR3 sequence is 16 residues long. CDR1 is MGHRA and CDR2 is YSYEKL in the germline V gene. Trimming stripped 0 bases from V and 4 bases from J, with 12 bases between. The CDR3: CASSQEAQGGTGELFF. DNA for the CDR3: TGCGCCAGCAGCCAAGAAGCACAGGGAGGCACCGGGGAGCTGTTTTTT.

The chain links TRBV5-1 to TRBJ2-1; D may be TRBD1 (6 bases). CDR3 length: 15 amino acids. From germline, CDR1 is SGHRS and CDR2 YFSETQ. V was shortened by 4 bases and J by 1 base, with 12 bases between the two germline ends. The CDR3 loop is CASSPVTGSYNEQFF. CDR3 bases: TGCGCCAGCAGCCCCGTTACAGGGTCCTACAATGAGCAGTTCTTC.

This clonotype was recorded a few times. The rearrangement uses TRBV5-1 and TRBJ1-5, with 9 bases aligning to TRBD1. Per the germline V gene, CDR1 is SGHRS and CDR2 is YFSETQ. V trimming: 0 bases; J trimming: 7 bases; junction bases outside the gene matches: 5. CDR3 length: 15 residues. DNA for the CDR3: TGCGCCAGCAGCTTGGGGGACAGGGAGGAGCAGCCCCAGCATTTT. Translation gives CASSLGDREEQPQHF.

This clonotype was detected only a few times. The V call is TRBV3-1, the J call TRBJ2-3; either TRBD1 or TRBD2 may supply D (5 bases each). The germline V and J ends were trimmed by 0 bases and 1 base, with 17 bases remaining between them. Germline-derived CDR1 and CDR2 are LGHDT and YNNKEL (reference sequence). The CDR3 is 18 amino acids. The DNA of the CDR3 is TGTGCCAGCAGCCAAGATATTCGGGGACCTATACGCACAGATACGCAGTATTTT. Its translation is CASSQDIRGPIRTDTQYF.

This clonotype was detected a few times. The rearrangement joins TRBV4-1 to TRBJ2-2, with a possible D match to TRBD1 (5 bases). This CDR3 contains 13 residues. Trimming removed 5 bases at V and 6 bases at J, with 10 bases between. The germline V gene encodes CDR1 MGHRA and CDR2 YSYEKL. The CDR3 sequence is CASSVQGSGELFF. CDR3 in DNA: TGCGCCAGCAGCGTTCAGGGTTCCGGGGAGCTGTTTTTT.

CDR3 sequence reads: CARGQGRNQPQHF. The CDR3 DNA is TGTGCCAGAGGACAGGGGCGAAATCAGCCCCAGCATTTT. The chain is built from TRBV12-3 or TRBV12-4 and TRBJ1-5; TRBD1 agrees at 9 bases. J was trimmed by 4 bases and V by 9 bases; bases with no gene match: 4. The CDR3 extends over 13 amino acids.

In this sample, this clonotype turned up a few times. The CDR3 loop reads CASSYSGLAVNTGELFF. The CDR3 DNA follows: TGTGCCAGCAGTTACTCGGGACTAGCAGTTAACACCGGGGAGCTGTTTTTT. The V and J genes are TRBV6-5 and TRBJ2-2; 9 nucleotides line up with TRBD2. Germline trimming cut 0 bases from V and 2 bases from J; bases unmatched to any gene: 4. This CDR3 is built from 17 residues. Per germline, CDR1 MNHEY and CDR2 SVGAGI.

This rearrangement joins TRBV25-1 to TRBJ1-2; D is possibly TRBD1 (6 bases). The germline gives CDR1 MGHDK, CDR2 SYGVNS. V was trimmed by 1 base and J by 4 bases, leaving 13 bases between them. This CDR3 comprises 15 residues. The CDR3: CASSESYGTPYGYTF. Here the CDR3 DNA reads TGTGCCAGCAGTGAATCATATGGGACACCCTATGGCTACACCTTC.

This chain uses TRBV4-1 with TRBJ2-7, with D possibly matching TRBD1 (5 bases). Germline V lookup: CDR1 MGHRA, CDR2 YSYEKL. This CDR3 is built from 16 residues. Between the trimmed V and J ends, which lost 1 base and 4 bases, there was a span of 17 bases. The CDR3 sequence: CASSQGLGVGGYEQYF. The CDR3 DNA reads as TGCGCCAGCAGCCAAGGGCTAGGGGTCGGTGGGTACGAGCAGTACTTC.

In this sample, this clonotype turned up many times. This chain joins TRBV6-4 and TRBJ2-3; 9 positions agree with TRBD2. The germline V gene has CDR1 MRHNA and CDR2 SNTAGT. The CDR3 length is 16 residues. Unmatched junction bases numbered 3, after V lost 2 bases and J lost 0 bases. The CDR3 coding sequence is TGTGCCAGCAGTGACGGGCGGGAGGGGAGCACAGATACGCAGTATTTT. Translation: CASSDGREGSTDTQYF.

The chain joins TRBV13 to TRBJ2-1; TRBD2 matches 13 bases. The V gene's germline CDR1 is PRHDT and CDR2 FYEKMQ (reference sequence). Trimming removed 4 bases from V and 5 bases from J; junction bases left unmatched: 14. The CDR3 is made up of 19 amino acids. The CDR3 DNA reads TGTGCCAGCAGCTCCGATTGGACTAGCGGGAGAAGCCCACACAATGAGCAGTTCTTC. Residues: CASSSDWTSGRSPHNEQFF.

This clonotype was seen more than once but under ten times. The chain carries TRBV7-9 and TRBJ1-1; D ambiguous. Per germline, CDR1 SEHNR and CDR2 FQNEAQ (reference sequence). This CDR3 has 15 amino acids. With 2 bases removed from V and 4 bases from J, the gap between germline ends came to 14 bases. The chain's CDR3 is CASSLRSGNRTEAFF. CDR3 bases: TGTGCCAGCAGCTTAAGGTCCGGGAATCGCACTGAAGCTTTCTTT.

CDR3 loop: CASSSTGPETQYF. The CDR3 bases are TGTGCCAGCAGCAGTACAGGGCCAGAGACCCAGTACTTC. The rearrangement joins TRBV7-9 to TRBJ2-5, with D possibly being TRBD1 (6 bases). The CDR3 has 13 amino acids. Trimming stripped 5 bases from V and 4 bases from J, with 11 bases between. Germline V lookup: CDR1 SEHNR, CDR2 FQNEAQ (reference sequence). Combining the CDR3 with reference TRBV7-9 and TRBJ2-5 gives the whole variable domain DTGVSQNPRHKITKRGQNVTFRCDPISEHNRLYWYRQTLGQGPEFLTYFQNEAQLEKSRLLSDRFSAERPKGSFSTLEIQRTEQGDSAMYLCASSSTGPETQYFGPGTRLLVL.

This clonotype was counted many times. This chain links TRBV7-3 with TRBJ2-2; possible D gene TRBD2, 6 bases. There are 14 residues in the CDR3. Germline CDR1 SGHTA, CDR2 FQGTGA. V dropped 7 bases and J dropped 4 bases, with 13 bases sitting between them. CDR3 amino acids: CASTDGLPTGELFF. CDR3 bases: TGTGCCAGCACCGACGGACTACCCACCGGGGAGCTGTTTTTT.

V is TRBV4-3 and J is TRBJ1-5; D is ambiguous. The germline CDR1 and CDR2 sequences are LGHNA and YSLEER. The CDR3 extends over 13 amino acids. The ends were cut back, 0 bases at V and 6 bases at J, with 6 bases in the middle. The CDR3 nucleotides read TGCGCCAGCAGCCAAGATACCGTTCAGCCCCAGCATTTT. Translating it yields CASSQDTVQPQHF.

This clonotype was recorded a few times. The chain joins TRBV29-1 to TRBJ2-3; 9 bases are a match to TRBD2. CDR3 size: 15 residues. V dropped 4 bases and J dropped 0; count of bases not matched to a gene: 5. Looked up from germline, CDR1 is SQVTM and CDR2 is ANQGSEA. CDR3 amino acids: CSVAWAGGSTDTQYF. The CDR3 DNA sequence: TGCAGCGTTGCTTGGGCGGGAGGGAGCACAGATACGCAGTATTTT.

This clonotype was observed a few times. The chain recombines TRBV7-7 with TRBJ2-3, with D maybe TRBD1 (6 bases). V lost 5 bases and J lost 2, with 17 bases in between. The CDR3 is 16 residues long. Germline V CDR1 and CDR2: SSHAT, FNYEAQ (reference sequence). CDR3 DNA sequence: TGTGCCAGCAGCCCAGGGGAGCAGTTCCCCACAGATACGCAGTATTTT. It specifies CASSPGEQFPTDTQYF.

This clonotype was seen more than once but under ten times. V and J are TRBV24-1 and TRBJ2-5, with TRBD2 identical over 7 bases. With 5 bases clipped from V and 5 bases from J, the junction kept 10 bases outside the gene matches. The CDR3 consists of 15 residues. From germline, CDR1 is KGHDR and CDR2 SFDVKD. The chain's CDR3 is CATSGDSTSDETQYF. The CDR3 nucleotides read TGTGCCACCAGTGGGGACTCAACTAGCGATGAGACCCAGTACTTC.

The chain couples TRBV20-1 to TRBJ1-1; 9 bases line up with TRBD1. The junction had 10 bases not matched to a gene; V was cut back by 3 bases and J by 5 bases. Germline CDR1 and CDR2: DFQATT and SNEGSKA (reference sequence). The CDR3 totals 15 residues. The CDR3 sequence: CSASVPGQGGTEAFF. In DNA form, the CDR3 reads TGCAGTGCTAGTGTGCCGGGACAGGGAGGTACTGAAGCTTTCTTT.

This clonotype was seen more than once but under ten times. The gene calls are TRBV20-1 and TRBJ2-2, with 9 bases identical to TRBD1. Germline CDR1 and CDR2: DFQATT and SNEGSKA (reference sequence). Losses at the gene ends were 5 bases for V and 3 bases for J; bases not matched to a gene: 1. The CDR3 spans 13 residues. Written as DNA, the CDR3 is TGCAGTGCTGGGACAGGGTACACCGGGGAGCTGTTTTTT. Translated, it gives CSAGTGYTGELFF.

This clonotype was observed a handful of times. The rearrangement uses TRBV10-3 and TRBJ2-5; D may be TRBD1 (5 bases). The germline V and J ends were trimmed by 8 bases and 5 bases, with 15 bases remaining between them. The CDR3 contains 13 residues. CDR1 is ENHRY, CDR2 SYGVKD, per germline. The CDR3 loop reads CAISSDTLETQYF. Here the CDR3 DNA reads TGTGCCATCTCCTCGGACACCTTGGAGACCCAGTACTTC.

The table lists this clonotype with a count of one. The J gene is TRBJ2-3, the V gene TRBV10-3; TRBD2 matches at 9 bases. In germline, CDR1 is ENHRY, CDR2 SYGVKD. V dropped 4 bases and J dropped 1; count of bases not matched to a gene: 0. The CDR3 covers 14 residues. This chain's CDR3 is CAISGTSGTDTQYF. CDR3 sequence (DNA): TGTGCCATCAGTGGGACTAGCGGCACAGATACGCAGTATTTT.

This chain joins TRBV27 and TRBJ2-6; no clear D. Trimming took 2 bases from V and 4 from J, leaving 3 bases between them. Germline V gene lookup returns CDR1 MNHEY and CDR2 SMNVEV (reference sequence). The CDR3 extends over 13 amino acids. DNA of the CDR3: TGTGCCAGCAGTTTAGTGGGGGCCAACGTCCTGACTTTC. Translating it yields CASSLVGANVLTF. Drawing the rest from reference TRBV27 and TRBJ2-6, the complete variable domain is EAQVTQNPRYLITVTGKKLTVTCSQNMNHEYMSWYRQDPGLGLRQIYYSMNVEVTDKGDVPEGYKVSRKEKRNFPLILESPSPNQTSLYFCASSLVGANVLTFGAGSRLTVL.

A few counts support this clonotype. CDR3 nucleotide sequence: TGTGCCACCAGCAGAGAGGGTCTGGGGGTGTACCAAGAGACCCAGTACTTC. It codes for CATSREGLGVYQETQYF. This rearrangement joins TRBV15 to TRBJ2-5; possibly TRBD1 or TRBD2 for D (5 bases each). CDR3 length equals 17 residues. Germline CDR1 reads LNHNV; CDR2 reads YYDKDF (reference sequence). Trimming took 0 bases from V and 0 from J, leaving 14 bases between them.

The chain is built from TRBV19 and TRBJ1-1; D uncertain. Germline lookup yields CDR1 LNHDA and CDR2 SQIVND (reference sequence). This CDR3 is 13 amino acids long. Deletions cut 3 bases from V and 2 bases from J, with 7 bases between. CDR3 bases: TGTGCCAGTAGTATCGGAGTAAACACTGAAGCTTTCTTT. It translates to CASSIGVNTEAFF.

This chain uses TRBV4-1 with TRBJ2-5; 7 positions match TRBD2. The CDR3 runs to 14 residues. Germline trimming cut 2 bases from V and 3 bases from J; bases unmatched to any gene: 3. CDR1 and CDR2 (germline): MGHRA, YSYEKL. This chain's CDR3 is CASSQTGLEETQYF. The CDR3 region has the DNA TGCGCCAGCAGCCAAACTGGACTAGAAGAGACCCAGTACTTC.

The sample holds a few counts of this clonotype. The chain carries TRBV7-9 and TRBJ2-7; D perhaps matches TRBD2 (5 bases). From germline, CDR1 is SEHNR and CDR2 FQNEAQ (reference sequence). The CDR3 is made up of 15 amino acids. V shed 4 bases and J shed 3 bases, with 16 bases lying between them. The CDR3 loop reads CASSSDATEGYEQYF. The DNA for the CDR3 is TGTGCCAGCAGCTCGGACGCAACTGAGGGCTACGAGCAGTACTTC.

This clonotype was found many times. The chain has TRBV6-5 and TRBJ1-2; tentatively, D is TRBD1 (6 bases). Trimming removed 2 bases at V and 0 bases at J, with 13 bases between. This CDR3 region has 16 residues. CDR1 MNHEY and CDR2 SVGAGI come from the germline V gene. The CDR3 sequence is CASSYRLGHTNYGYTF. DNA for the CDR3: TGTGCCAGCAGTTACCGCTTGGGACATACTAACTATGGCTACACCTTC.

The chain links TRBV7-9 to TRBJ2-1, with a weak D call TRBD1 (6 bases). The CDR3 totals 15 residues. V shed 5 bases and J shed 0 bases, with 11 bases lying between them. The germline V gene has CDR1 SEHNR and CDR2 FQNEAQ (reference sequence). The CDR3 loop is CASSATGSSYNEQFF. In DNA, the CDR3 is TGTGCCAGCAGCGCTACAGGGAGCTCCTACAATGAGCAGTTCTTC.

The gene calls are TRBV7-9 and TRBJ2-1, with 7 bases lining up with TRBD1. Unmatched junction bases numbered 5, after V lost 5 bases and J lost 7 bases. This CDR3 spans 13 amino acids. Per the germline V gene, CDR1 is SEHNR and CDR2 is FQNEAQ (reference sequence). The CDR3 nucleotides read TGTGCCAGCAGCAGAACAGGGGATAATGAGCAGTTCTTC. This translates into CASSRTGDNEQFF.

This clonotype was detected a few times. The J gene is TRBJ2-7, the V gene TRBV6-1; D is perhaps TRBD1 or TRBD2 (5 bases each). This CDR3 comprises 17 residues. V lost 6 bases, J lost 1 base, and 22 bases lay in between. Germline-derived CDR1 and CDR2 are MNHNS and SASEGT. The DNA of the CDR3 is TGTGCCAGCAGGGGTTTTGCGGGTCTCCACAGGTCCTACGAGCAGTACTTC. The encoded protein is CASRGFAGLHRSYEQYF.

This clonotype was detected only a few times. The chain uses TRBV29-1 and TRBJ2-1; D perhaps matches TRBD2 (6 bases). Trimming shortened V by 7 bases and J by 5 bases, and 15 bases separated the two germline ends. In germline, CDR1 is SQVTM, CDR2 ANQGSEA. The CDR3 covers 13 residues. CDR3: CSGTLAGNNEQFF. The CDR3 DNA reads TGCAGCGGGACACTCGCGGGGAACAATGAGCAGTTCTTC.